The T cell receptor beta chain under discussion was sequenced for a study of brain T cells in children with intractable seizures. General study findings and limits: Pre-surgery blood may have been undersampled, hiding some clones. Only CDR3 sequence similarity suggested viral specificity, without known HCMV serostatus.

This clone was recorded a few times. The target antigen is unknown. The assay was immunoSEQ multiplex PCR, and TCRdb's table has in-frame clones only and misses some. The table lists about 320,000 clones, 85% to 95% of them singletons. This CDR3 has 13 residues. Trimming cost V 7 bases and J 5 bases, with 12 bases left between them. Looked up from germline, CDR1 is MDHEN and CDR2 is SYDVKM. Described time point: blood from clinic visit 5 months post-surgery; TSC patient then seizure free. The sequenced cases were selected for having the highest brain T cell transcript signatures. At least one anti-epileptic drug was given before surgery.

This clonotype was obtained from a boy under two years old with tuberous sclerosis and intractable seizures. The source material was peripheral blood, sampled 4 to 5 months after surgery. The rearrangement links TRBV28 to TRBJ1-5; D gene uncertain. For the CDR3, the DNA is TGTGCCAGCAACTGGGGTGCCCATCAGCCCCAGCATTTT. Residues: CASNWGAHQPQHF.